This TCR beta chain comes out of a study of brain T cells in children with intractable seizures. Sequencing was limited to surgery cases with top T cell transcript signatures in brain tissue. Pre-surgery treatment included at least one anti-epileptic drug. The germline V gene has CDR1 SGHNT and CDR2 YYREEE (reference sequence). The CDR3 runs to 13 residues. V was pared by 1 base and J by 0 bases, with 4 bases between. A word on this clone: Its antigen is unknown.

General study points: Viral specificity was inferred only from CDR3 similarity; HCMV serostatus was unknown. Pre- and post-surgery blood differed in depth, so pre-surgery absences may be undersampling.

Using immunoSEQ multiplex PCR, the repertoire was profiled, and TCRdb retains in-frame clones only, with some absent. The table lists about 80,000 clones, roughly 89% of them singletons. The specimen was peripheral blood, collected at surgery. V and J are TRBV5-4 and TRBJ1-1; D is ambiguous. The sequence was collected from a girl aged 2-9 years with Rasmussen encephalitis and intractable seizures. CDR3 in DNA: TGTGCCAGCAGCTTGTCGATGAACACTGAAGCTTTCTTT. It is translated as CASSLSMNTEAFF.